One TCR beta chain is described in this entry. The data originate from a study of blood T cell repertoires in COVID-19. At the level of the study: Some COVID-19 samples were acute and others convalescent; all came from the United States, Italy and Spain. From T cells, B-cell-depleted T cells, or PBMCs came the material, which was cDNA or gDNA.

Followed longitudinally, the Seattle patients had been enrolled during active infection. Methods used by the authors: Amplification of reference gene primers provided the estimated nucleated cell counts. The protocol was immunoSEQ multiplex PCR, while the TCRdb copy is restricted to in-frame clones and leaves out a portion. From that table come the V and J calls and clone size; the DNA was used to work out D and trimming. Among under 450,000 clones listed, approximately 88% were seen once. This CDR3 is built from 13 residues. Germline CDR1 reads SGHAT; CDR2 reads FQNNGV. With V trimmed by 5 bases and J by 7 bases, 7 bases remained unmatched.

Sequencing input: peripheral blood. V and J are TRBV11-2 and TRBJ2-7; 8 bases line up with TRBD1. The TCR comes from a woman between 45 and 65 years old with COVID-19, enrolled during active disease. The CDR3 here is CASSPDRGGEQYF. CDR3 nucleotides: TGTGCCAGCAGCCCCGACAGGGGTGGGGAGCAGTACTTC.